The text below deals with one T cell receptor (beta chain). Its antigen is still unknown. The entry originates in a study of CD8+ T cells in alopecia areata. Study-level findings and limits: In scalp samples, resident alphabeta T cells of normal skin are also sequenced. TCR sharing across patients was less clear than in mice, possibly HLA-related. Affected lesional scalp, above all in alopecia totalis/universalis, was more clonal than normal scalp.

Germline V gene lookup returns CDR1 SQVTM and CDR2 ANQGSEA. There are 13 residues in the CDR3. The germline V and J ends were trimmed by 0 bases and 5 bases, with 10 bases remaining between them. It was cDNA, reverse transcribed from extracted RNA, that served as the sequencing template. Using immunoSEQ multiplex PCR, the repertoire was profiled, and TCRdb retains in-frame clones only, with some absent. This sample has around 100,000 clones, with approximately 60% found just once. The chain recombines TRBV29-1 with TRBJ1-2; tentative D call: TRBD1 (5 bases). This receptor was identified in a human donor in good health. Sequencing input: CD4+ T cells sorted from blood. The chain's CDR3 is CSVEERGPYGYTF. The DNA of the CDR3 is TGCAGCGTTGAAGAAAGGGGCCCTTATGGCTACACCTTC.